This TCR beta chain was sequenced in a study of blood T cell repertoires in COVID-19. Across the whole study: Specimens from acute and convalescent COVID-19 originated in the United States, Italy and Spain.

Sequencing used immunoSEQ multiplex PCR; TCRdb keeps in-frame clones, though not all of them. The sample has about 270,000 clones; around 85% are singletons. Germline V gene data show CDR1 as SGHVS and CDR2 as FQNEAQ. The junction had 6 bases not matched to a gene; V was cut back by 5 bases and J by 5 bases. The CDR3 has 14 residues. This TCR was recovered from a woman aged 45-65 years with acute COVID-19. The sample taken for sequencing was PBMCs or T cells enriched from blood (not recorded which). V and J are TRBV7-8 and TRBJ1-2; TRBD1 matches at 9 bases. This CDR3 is CASSLRTGEYGYTF. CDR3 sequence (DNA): TGTGCCAGCAGCCTCCGGACAGGGGAATATGGCTACACCTTC.